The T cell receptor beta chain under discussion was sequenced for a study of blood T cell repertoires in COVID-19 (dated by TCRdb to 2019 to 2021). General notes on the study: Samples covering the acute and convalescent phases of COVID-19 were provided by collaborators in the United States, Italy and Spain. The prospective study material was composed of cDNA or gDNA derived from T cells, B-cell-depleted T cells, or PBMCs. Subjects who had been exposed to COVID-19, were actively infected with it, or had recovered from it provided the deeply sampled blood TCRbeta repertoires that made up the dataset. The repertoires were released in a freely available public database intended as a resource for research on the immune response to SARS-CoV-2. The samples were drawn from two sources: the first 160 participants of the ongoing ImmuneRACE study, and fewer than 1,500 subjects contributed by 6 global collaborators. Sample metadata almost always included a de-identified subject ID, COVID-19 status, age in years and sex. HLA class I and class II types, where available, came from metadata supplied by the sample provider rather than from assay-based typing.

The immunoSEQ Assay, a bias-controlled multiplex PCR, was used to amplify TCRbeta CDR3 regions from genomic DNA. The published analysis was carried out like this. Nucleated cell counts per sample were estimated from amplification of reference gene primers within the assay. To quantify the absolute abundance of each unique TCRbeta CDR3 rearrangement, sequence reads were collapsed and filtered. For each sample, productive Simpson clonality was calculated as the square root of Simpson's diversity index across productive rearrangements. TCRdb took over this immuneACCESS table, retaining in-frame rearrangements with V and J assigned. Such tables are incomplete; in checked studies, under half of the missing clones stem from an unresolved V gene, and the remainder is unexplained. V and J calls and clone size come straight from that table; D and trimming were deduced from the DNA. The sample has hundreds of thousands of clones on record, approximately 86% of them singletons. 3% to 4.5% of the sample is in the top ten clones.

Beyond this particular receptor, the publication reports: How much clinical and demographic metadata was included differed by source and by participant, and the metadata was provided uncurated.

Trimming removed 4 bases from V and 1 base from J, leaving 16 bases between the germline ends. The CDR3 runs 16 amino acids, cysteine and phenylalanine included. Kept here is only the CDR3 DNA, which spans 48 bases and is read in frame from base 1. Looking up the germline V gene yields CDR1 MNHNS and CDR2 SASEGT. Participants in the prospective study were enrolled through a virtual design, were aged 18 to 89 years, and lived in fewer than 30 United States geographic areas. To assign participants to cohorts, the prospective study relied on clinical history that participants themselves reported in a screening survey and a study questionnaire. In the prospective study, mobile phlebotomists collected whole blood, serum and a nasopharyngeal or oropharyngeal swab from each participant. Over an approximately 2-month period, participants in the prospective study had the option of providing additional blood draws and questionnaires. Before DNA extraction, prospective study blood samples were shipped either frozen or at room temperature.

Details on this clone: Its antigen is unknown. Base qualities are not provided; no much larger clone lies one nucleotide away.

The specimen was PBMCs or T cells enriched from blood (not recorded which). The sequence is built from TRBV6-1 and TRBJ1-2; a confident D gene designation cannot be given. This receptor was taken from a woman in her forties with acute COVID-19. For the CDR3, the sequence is CASSGVTGDLNYGYTF. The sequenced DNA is TGTGCCAGCAGTGGGGTAACCGGGGATCTTAACTATGGCTACACCTTC.